This T cell receptor beta chain was found in a study of T cells in Graves' hyperthyroidism and ophthalmopathy. Amplified regions were TCR beta CDR3 sequences from RNA transcripts. HTBI primers were the set used in a first-round RT-PCR of the TCR CDR3. TCRdb independently ran MiXCR on the multiplex PCR reads; one entry per CDR3 protein. The sample lists hundreds of thousands of distinct CDR3 sequences, about 14% occurring once. CDR3 length: 16 amino acids. CDR1 is KGHSH, CDR2 LQKENI, per germline. With 6 bases clipped from V and 4 bases from J, the junction kept 6 bases outside the gene matches. Each diagnosis drew on symptoms, thyroxine, TRAb, thyroid ultrasound and orbital computed tomography findings. This clonotype was recorded a few times.

This TCR came from a woman aged 18-29 years with Graves' hyperthyroidism. The chain employs TRBV18 and TRBJ2-3, with 14 bases fitting TRBD2. The sequenced sample was blood. The CDR3 loop is CASSPRLAGGPDTQYF. For the CDR3, the DNA is TGTGCCAGCTCGCCCCGACTAGCGGGAGGGCCAGATACGCAGTATTTT.